The T cell receptor (beta chain) under discussion was sequenced for a study of blood T cell repertoires in COVID-19. Study overall: The samples span acute and convalescent COVID-19 from the United States, Italy and Spain.

The table came from immunoSEQ multiplex PCR; TCRdb's copy has only in-frame clones and leaves some out. The repertoire includes about 330,000 clones, approximately 92% of them detected once, and less than 20% sits in the top ten. Germline V gives CDR1 KGHSH, CDR2 LQKENI. The CDR3 spans 16 residues. V lost 3 bases to trimming and J lost 1 base, with 12 bases between them. Participants were aged roughly 18 to 90 years, lived in roughly 25 US areas, and enrolled virtually. Researchers sorted participants into cohorts using their self-reported clinical history. Two consecutive negative NP/OP PCR tests, clearance, or resolved symptoms defined Cohort 3 recovery.

Material for sequencing was PBMCs or T cells enriched from blood (not recorded which). This chain connects TRBV18 to TRBJ2-2; D is possibly TRBD2 (5 bases). This TCR was recovered from a woman under 40 who had recovered from COVID-19. The CDR3 here is CASSPLAGVNTGELFF. Written as DNA, the CDR3 is TGTGCCAGCTCACCTCTAGCCGGGGTGAACACCGGGGAGCTGTTTTTT.